These 18 T cell receptor beta chains were all obtained from the same sample, sequenced in a study of follicular helper T cells after annual influenza vaccination. Time point specified: 2014-2015 season, 7 days after vaccination. TCRdb's copy holds only in-frame clones and misses some; the assay was immunoSEQ multiplex PCR. The table has about 15,000 clones, approximately 84% seen once; the top ten hold about 1.3%. This specimen was CXCR5+ CD38- circulating T follicular helper cells from blood, taken 7 days after influenza vaccination. Documented subset: circulating Tfh, non-naive CD4+CXCR5+PD-1+ (ICOS+CD38+ or ICOS-CD38-). These receptors came from an adult who received the influenza vaccine.

The chain couples TRBV7-8 to TRBJ1-5, with D tentatively TRBD1 (5 bases). Between the trimmed V and J ends, which lost 1 base and 0 bases, there was a span of 16 bases. Germline V gene lookup returns CDR1 SGHVS and CDR2 FQNEAQ. The CDR3 is 18 amino acids. The CDR3 DNA follows: TGTGCCAGCAGCTTAGTAGGGCAGGGAGGGAATAGCAATCAGCCCCAGCATTTT. This gives the protein CASSLVGQGGNSNQPQHF.

The chain couples TRBV19 to TRBJ2-3; 8 bases fit TRBD1. The CDR3 runs to 15 residues. Trimming cost V 6 bases and J 1 base; bases outside gene matches: 6. Germline loops: CDR1 LNHDA, CDR2 SQIVND (reference sequence). DNA of the CDR3: TGTGCCAGTAGCGGACAGGGAAGGGGCACAGATACGCAGTATTTT. It specifies CASSGQGRGTDTQYF.

The rearrangement joins TRBV19 to TRBJ2-6; 9 positions agree with TRBD1. This CDR3 comprises 19 residues. V was clipped by 9 bases and J by 0 bases; unmatched bases: 15. Germline CDR1 is LNHDA and CDR2 is SQIVND (reference sequence). The CDR3 protein is CASRPNRGPLSSGANVLTF. In DNA form, the CDR3 reads TGTGCCAGCCGACCGAACAGGGGGCCCCTAAGCTCTGGGGCCAACGTCCTGACTTTC.

This clone showed up just once. The chain employs TRBV7-2 and TRBJ1-5; D is uncertain. Trimming removed 1 base from V and 6 bases from J, with 7 bases in between. This CDR3 comprises 13 residues. The germline V gene encodes CDR1 SGHTA and CDR2 FQGNSA. DNA for the CDR3: TGTGCCAGCAGCTTAGTCGGTCGTCAGCCCCAGCATTTT. This sequence encodes CASSLVGRQPQHF. The variable domain in full, with the rest retrieved from reference TRBV7-2 and TRBJ1-5, is GAGVSQSPSNKVTEKGKDVELRCDPISGHTALYWYRQSLGQGLEFLIYFQGNSAPDKSGLPSDRFSAERTGGSVSTLTIQRTQQEDSAVYLCASSLVGRQPQHFGDGTRLSIL.

The V call is TRBV4-1, the J call TRBJ1-2; 7 bases agree with TRBD1. Germline trimming cut 4 bases from V and 8 bases from J; bases unmatched to any gene: 13. The CDR3 contains 15 residues. Germline lookup yields CDR1 MGHRA and CDR2 YSYEKL. The CDR3 sequence is CASSLDRVPPRGYTF. The CDR3 DNA reads TGCGCCAGCAGCCTCGACAGGGTTCCCCCTCGGGGCTACACCTTC.

The J gene is TRBJ1-4, the V gene TRBV2; D remains ambiguous. This CDR3 region has 11 residues. CDR1 is SNHLY and CDR2 is FYNNEI in the germline V gene. V was pared by 5 bases and J by 5 bases, with 3 bases between. CDR3 nucleotides: TGTGCCAGCAGTCCAAATGAAAAACTGTTTTTT. It yields the protein CASSPNEKLFF.

The V call is TRBV30, the J call TRBJ1-6; TRBD1 matches at 7 bases. CDR1 is GTSNPN and CDR2 is SVGIG in the germline V gene (reference sequence). J lost 8 bases, V lost 4 bases, and 17 bases had no gene match. There are 17 residues in the CDR3. CDR3 bases: TGTGCCTGGACTCCTAGGACAGGAGGACTCTCCTATTCACCCCTCCACTTT. Its translation: CAWTPRTGGLSYSPLHF. Supplemented by reference TRBV30 and TRBJ1-6, the full variable domain reads SQTIHQWPATLVQPVGSPLSLECTVEGTSNPNLYWYRQAAGRGLQLLFYSVGIGQISSEVPQNLSASRPQDRQFILSSKKLLLSDSGFYLCAWTPRTGGLSYSPLHFGNGTRLTVT.

The chain employs TRBV5-1 and TRBJ2-5; 11 positions agree with TRBD2. Germline loops: CDR1 SGHRS, CDR2 YFSETQ. V lost 7 bases and J lost 4; bases outside the gene matches: 9. The CDR3 is made up of 15 amino acids. The CDR3 DNA reads TGCGCCAGCTGTATTAGCGGGGGGGCCTTAGAGACCCAGTACTTC. It translates to CASCISGGALETQYF.

This clone was detected a few times. The chain recombines TRBV27 with TRBJ2-2, with D possibly TRBD2 on 5 matching bases. V shed 2 bases and J shed 5 bases, with 12 bases lying between them. The CDR3 is made up of 15 amino acids. CDR1 and CDR2 (germline): MNHEY, SMNVEV (reference sequence). The CDR3 DNA follows: TGTGCCAGCAGTTTACTACCCACTAGGACCGGGGAGCTGTTTTTT. Translation gives CASSLLPTRTGELFF.

The chain has TRBV25-1 and TRBJ2-5; TRBD1 aligns across 7 bases. The J call is doubtful: the DNA matches TRBJ2-7 better. CDR1 and CDR2 from the germline V gene are MGHDK and SYGVNS. The CDR3 covers 13 residues. The CDR3: CASSKGQTYEQYF. In nucleotides, the CDR3 is TGTGCCAGCAGCAAGGGACAGACCTACGAGCAGTACTTC.

V is TRBV10-3 and J is TRBJ1-5, with D unresolved. Looked up from germline, CDR1 is ENHRY and CDR2 is SYGVKD. Trimming took 0 bases from V and 6 from J, leaving 15 bases between them. CDR3 length: 16 residues. The CDR3 DNA sequence: TGTGCCATCAGTGAGTCGAGTGGTACTGGGAGTCAGCCCCAGCATTTT. It specifies CAISESSGTGSQPQHF.

The rearrangement uses TRBV6-5 and TRBJ1-5, with TRBD1 identical over 8 bases. The length of the CDR3 is 14 residues. Germline V gene data show CDR1 as MNHEY and CDR2 as SVGAGI. With V trimmed by 6 bases and J by 7 bases, 8 bases remained unmatched. CDR3 loop: CASSRAGGGQPQHF. In nucleotides, the CDR3 is TGTGCCAGCAGCCGGGCAGGGGGCGGACAGCCCCAGCATTTT.

This clone showed up just once. The chain recombines TRBV19 with TRBJ2-3; a possible D gene is TRBD1 (7 bases). CDR3 length: 15 amino acids. Per germline, CDR1 LNHDA and CDR2 SQIVND (reference sequence). Trimming took 0 bases from V and 4 from J, leaving 11 bases between them. The CDR3 protein is CASSIDQGEADTQYF. The CDR3 DNA sequence: TGTGCCAGTAGTATAGATCAGGGGGAGGCAGATACGCAGTATTTT.

This rearrangement joins TRBV2 to TRBJ2-4; 10 bases are a match to TRBD1. The V segment lost 0 bases and the J segment 0 bases; nucleotides outside the gene matches: 8. CDR1 SNHLY and CDR2 FYNNEI come from the germline V gene. The CDR3 runs to 19 residues. CDR3 sequence reads: CASSEAGTGASVAKNIQYF. The CDR3 bases are TGTGCCAGCAGTGAAGCGGGGACAGGGGCCTCAGTAGCCAAAAACATTCAGTACTTC.

The chain is built from TRBV5-1 and TRBJ2-2, with 7 bases matching TRBD2. The CDR3 length is 15 residues. Germline CDR1 reads SGHRS; CDR2 reads YFSETQ. J lost 2 bases, V lost 5 bases, and 6 bases had no gene match. The CDR3 DNA follows: TGCGCCAGCAGGGTGGGGACTACCAACACCGGGGAGCTGTTTTTT. This sequence encodes CASRVGTTNTGELFF.

The V gene is TRBV30, the J gene TRBJ2-4; 9 positions match TRBD1. After removal of 1 base from V and 3 bases from J, the junction contained 4 bases not matched to a gene. From germline, CDR1 is GTSNPN and CDR2 SVGIG (reference sequence). This CDR3 region has 15 residues. CDR3 bases: TGTGCCTGGAGTGCCCAGGGACAGGGCAAAAACATTCAGTACTTC. Amino acids: CAWSAQGQGKNIQYF.

This clone was picked up a small number of times. CDR3 sequence (DNA): TGTGCCAGCAGCTTCGGAGGGTTAGGAGGAAACACCATATATTTT. Its protein product is CASSFGGLGGNTIYF. V and J are TRBV7-8 and TRBJ1-3; no reliable D call. CDR1 and CDR2 (germline): SGHVS, FQNEAQ. The CDR3 loop spans 15 amino acids. V lost 3 bases, J lost 4 bases, and 13 bases lay in between.

The V and J genes are TRBV5-1 and TRBJ2-5; possibly TRBD2 for D (5 bases). Germline V lookup: CDR1 SGHRS, CDR2 YFSETQ. Deletions cut 0 bases from V and 5 bases from J, with 14 bases between. This CDR3 region has 15 residues. CDR3 loop: CASSLDGIKEETQYF. For the CDR3, the DNA is TGCGCCAGCAGCTTGGACGGGATCAAGGAGGAGACCCAGTACTTC.